This entry describes one TCR beta chain. Its antigen is unknown. Possible read error: a much larger clone is one base away. The data belong to a study of tumor and adjacent non-tumor tissue in lung cancer. Regarding the study as a whole: TCR diversity was significantly greater in tumor than normal lung tissue.

This sample's RNA came from whole unsorted tissue. The CDR3 has 13 residues. CDR1 and CDR2 (germline): SGHDN, FVKESK. V lost 1 base, J lost 6 bases, and 10 bases lay in between. Three rounds of nested PCR, following a modified ARM-PCR protocol, produced the TCRbeta library. MiXCR, run by TCRdb on the multiplex PCR reads, gives a single entry per CDR3 protein. The repertoire consists of 100,000 to 120,000 distinct CDR3 sequences, with approximately 80% occurring once and the leading ten covering around 21%. J is TRBJ2-7 and V is TRBV14; D possibly matches TRBD1 or TRBD2 (6 bases each). The sequencing sample was made of lung tumor tissue. This TCR derives from a man in his 70s with non-small cell lung cancer. The CDR3 coding sequence is TGTGCCAGCAGCCAAGTTAAGGGGGGCGAGCAGTACTTC. Its protein product is CASSQVKGGEQYF.